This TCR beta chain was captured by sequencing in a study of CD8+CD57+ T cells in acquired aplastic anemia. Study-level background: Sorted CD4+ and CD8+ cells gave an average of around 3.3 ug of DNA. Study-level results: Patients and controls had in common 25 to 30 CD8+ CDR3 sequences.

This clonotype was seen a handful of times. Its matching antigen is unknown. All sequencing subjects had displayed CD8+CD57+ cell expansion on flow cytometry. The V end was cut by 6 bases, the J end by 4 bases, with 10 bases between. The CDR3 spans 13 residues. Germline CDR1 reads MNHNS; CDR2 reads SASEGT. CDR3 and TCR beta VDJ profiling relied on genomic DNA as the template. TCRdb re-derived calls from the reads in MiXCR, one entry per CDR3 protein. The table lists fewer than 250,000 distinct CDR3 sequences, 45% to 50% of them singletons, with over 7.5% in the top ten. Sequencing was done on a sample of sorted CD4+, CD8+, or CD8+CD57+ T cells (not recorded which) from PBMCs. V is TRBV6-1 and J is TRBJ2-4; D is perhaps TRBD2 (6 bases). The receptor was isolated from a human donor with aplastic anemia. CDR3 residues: CASSPGTKNIQYF. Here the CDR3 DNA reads TGTGCCAGCAGCCCTGGGACTAAAAACATTCAGTACTTC.